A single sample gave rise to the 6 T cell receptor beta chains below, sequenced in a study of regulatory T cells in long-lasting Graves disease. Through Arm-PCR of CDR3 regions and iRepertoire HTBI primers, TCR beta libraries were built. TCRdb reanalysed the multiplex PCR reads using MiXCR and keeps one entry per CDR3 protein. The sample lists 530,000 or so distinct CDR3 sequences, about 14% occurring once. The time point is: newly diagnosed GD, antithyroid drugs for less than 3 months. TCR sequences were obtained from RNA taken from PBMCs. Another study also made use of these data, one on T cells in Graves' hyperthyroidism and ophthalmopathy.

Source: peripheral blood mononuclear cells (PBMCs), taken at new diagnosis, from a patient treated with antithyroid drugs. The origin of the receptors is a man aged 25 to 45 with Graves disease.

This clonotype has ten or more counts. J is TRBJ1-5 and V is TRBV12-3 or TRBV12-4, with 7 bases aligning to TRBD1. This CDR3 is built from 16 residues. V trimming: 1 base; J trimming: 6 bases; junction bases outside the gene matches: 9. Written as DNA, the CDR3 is TGTGCCAGCAGTTTAGGAAGACAGGGCCTGGGTCAGCCCCAGCATTTT. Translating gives CASSLGRQGLGQPQHF.

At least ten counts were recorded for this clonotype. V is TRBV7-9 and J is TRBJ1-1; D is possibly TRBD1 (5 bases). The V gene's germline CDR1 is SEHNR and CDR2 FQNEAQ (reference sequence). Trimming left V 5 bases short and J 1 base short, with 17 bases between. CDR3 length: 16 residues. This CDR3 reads CASSPGLGVRNTEAFF. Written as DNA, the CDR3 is TGTGCCAGCAGCCCCGGTCTGGGGGTAAGGAACACTGAAGCTTTCTTT.

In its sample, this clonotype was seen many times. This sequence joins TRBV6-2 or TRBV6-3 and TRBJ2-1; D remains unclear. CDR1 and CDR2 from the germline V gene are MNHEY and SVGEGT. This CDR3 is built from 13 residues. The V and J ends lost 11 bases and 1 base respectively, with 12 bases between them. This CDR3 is CALGMGSYNEQFF. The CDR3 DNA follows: TGTGCCCTGGGGATGGGTTCCTACAATGAGCAGTTCTTC.

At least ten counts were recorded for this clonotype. The CDR3 bases are TGTGCCAGCAGCCAGTTGGAGACCCAGTACTTC. It is translated as CASSQLETQYF. The chain uses TRBV3-1 and TRBJ2-5; D remains ambiguous. Trimming cost V 3 bases and J 5 bases, with 4 bases left between them. The CDR3 has 11 amino acids. The V gene's germline CDR1 is LGHDT and CDR2 YNNKEL (reference sequence).

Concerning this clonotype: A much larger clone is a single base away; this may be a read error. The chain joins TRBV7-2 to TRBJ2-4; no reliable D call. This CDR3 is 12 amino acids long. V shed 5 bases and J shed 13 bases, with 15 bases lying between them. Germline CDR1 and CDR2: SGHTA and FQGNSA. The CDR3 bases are TGTGCCAGCAGCCTCTGGCAGCGTGAGCAGTACTTC. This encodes CASSLWQREQYF.

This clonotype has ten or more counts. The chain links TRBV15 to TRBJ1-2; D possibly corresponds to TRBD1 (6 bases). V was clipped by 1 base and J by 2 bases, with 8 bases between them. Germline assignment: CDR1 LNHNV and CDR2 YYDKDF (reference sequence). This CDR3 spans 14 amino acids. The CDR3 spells CATSRGQENYGYTF. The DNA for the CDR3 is TGTGCCACCAGCAGAGGACAGGAAAACTATGGCTACACCTTC.